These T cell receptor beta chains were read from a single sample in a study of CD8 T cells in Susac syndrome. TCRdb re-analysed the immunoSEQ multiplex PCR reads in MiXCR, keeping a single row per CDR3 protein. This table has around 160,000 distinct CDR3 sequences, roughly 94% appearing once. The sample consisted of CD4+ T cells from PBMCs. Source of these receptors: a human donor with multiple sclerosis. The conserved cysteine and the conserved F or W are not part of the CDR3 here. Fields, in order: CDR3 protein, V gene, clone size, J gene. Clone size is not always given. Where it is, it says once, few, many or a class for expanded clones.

CDR3aa: ASSRTGVVNEYGYT
v_gene: TRBV3-1
abundance: .
j_gene: TRBJ1-2

CDR3aa: ASTLSGGAEQY
v_gene: TRBV5-6
abundance: .
j_gene: TRBJ2-7

CDR3aa: ASSQGMGNQPQH
v_gene: TRBV3-1
abundance: .
j_gene: TRBJ1-5

CDR3aa: SADWGTEQY
v_gene: TRBV20-1
abundance: .
j_gene: TRBJ2-7

CDR3aa: AWSVLRADFHNEQF
v_gene: TRBV30
abundance: .
j_gene: TRBJ2-1

CDR3aa: SVARAYEQY
v_gene: TRBV29-1
abundance: .
j_gene: TRBJ2-7

CDR3aa: SAFDSSTGEQY
v_gene: TRBV20-1
abundance: .
j_gene: TRBJ2-7

CDR3aa: ASSLGGRALKTQY
v_gene: TRBV12-3/TRBV12-4
abundance: .
j_gene: TRBJ2-5

CDR3aa: ATSREFSSYEQY
v_gene: TRBV15
abundance: .
j_gene: TRBJ2-7

CDR3aa: ASSPGGERPYEQY
v_gene: TRBV28
abundance: .
j_gene: TRBJ2-7

CDR3aa: ASSLRQGNTGELF
v_gene: TRBV12-3/TRBV12-4
abundance: few
j_gene: TRBJ2-2

CDR3aa: ASSQDRELEGEQF
v_gene: TRBV4-1
abundance: .
j_gene: TRBJ2-1

CDR3aa: SGGQGTGEQY
v_gene: TRBV29-1
abundance: .
j_gene: TRBJ2-7

CDR3aa: ATSGRGTGGYEQY
v_gene: TRBV24-1
abundance: .
j_gene: TRBJ2-7

CDR3aa: ASKVDDSPEAF
v_gene: TRBV10-2
abundance: .
j_gene: TRBJ1-1

CDR3aa: SVAGSYEQY
v_gene: TRBV29-1
abundance: .
j_gene: TRBJ2-7

CDR3aa: ASSEALSSRVSNQPQH
v_gene: TRBV2
abundance: .
j_gene: TRBJ1-5

CDR3aa: ASSVAIRTDTQY
v_gene: TRBV9
abundance: .
j_gene: TRBJ2-3

CDR3aa: SASWSLSTDTQY
v_gene: TRBV20-1
abundance: once
j_gene: TRBJ2-3

CDR3aa: SASGGGYEQY
v_gene: TRBV20-1
abundance: once
j_gene: TRBJ2-7

CDR3aa: ASSPGTSGKETQY
v_gene: TRBV6-6
abundance: .
j_gene: TRBJ2-5

CDR3aa: AWSLSTYNEQF
v_gene: TRBV30
abundance: .
j_gene: TRBJ2-1

CDR3aa: AISPSVGWT
v_gene: TRBV10-3
abundance: .
j_gene: TRBJ1-2

CDR3aa: ASSYGGTPLYEQY
v_gene: TRBV6-5
abundance: .
j_gene: TRBJ2-7

CDR3aa: ASSEVGGDKETQY
v_gene: TRBV25-1
abundance: .
j_gene: TRBJ2-5

CDR3aa: ATSDPLHEKLF
v_gene: TRBV24-1
abundance: .
j_gene: TRBJ1-4

CDR3aa: ASSLASIQY
v_gene: TRBV7-2
abundance: .
j_gene: TRBJ2-4

CDR3aa: ASSELSGTVADTQY
v_gene: TRBV2
abundance: .
j_gene: TRBJ2-3

CDR3aa: ASSSGRRSNQPQH
v_gene: TRBV12-3/TRBV12-4
abundance: .
j_gene: TRBJ1-5

CDR3aa: ASSPSLAEAF
v_gene: TRBV6-2/TRBV6-3
abundance: .
j_gene: TRBJ1-1

CDR3aa: ASSPRRTETQY
v_gene: TRBV6-5
abundance: .
j_gene: TRBJ2-5

CDR3aa: SVGQGGDEKLF
v_gene: TRBV20-1
abundance: .
j_gene: TRBJ1-4

CDR3aa: ASSLSQNSPLH
v_gene: TRBV7-9
abundance: .
j_gene: TRBJ1-6

CDR3aa: ASSQGREPGNEQF
v_gene: TRBV14
abundance: once
j_gene: TRBJ2-1

CDR3aa: SAHQGGVNTEAF
v_gene: TRBV20-1
abundance: .
j_gene: TRBJ1-1

CDR3aa: ASSPPGGGTYEQY
v_gene: TRBV16
abundance: .
j_gene: TRBJ2-7

CDR3aa: ATSSGTGGYT
v_gene: TRBV15
abundance: .
j_gene: TRBJ1-2

CDR3aa: ASSQGWAETQY
v_gene: TRBV3-1
abundance: .
j_gene: TRBJ2-5

CDR3aa: ASSYGASYNEQF
v_gene: TRBV28
abundance: .
j_gene: TRBJ2-1

CDR3aa: SARPRGSSYNEQF
v_gene: TRBV20-1
abundance: once
j_gene: TRBJ2-1

CDR3aa: AWSLMDEQY
v_gene: TRBV30
abundance: .
j_gene: TRBJ2-7

CDR3aa: ASSLGLLEQY
v_gene: TRBV5-6
abundance: .
j_gene: TRBJ2-7

CDR3aa: ASSEVGWGNQPQH
v_gene: TRBV6-1
abundance: once
j_gene: TRBJ1-5

CDR3aa: ASSWKHGHYEQY
v_gene: TRBV7-2
abundance: .
j_gene: TRBJ2-7

CDR3aa: ASSLTGDSSGNTIY
v_gene: TRBV5-6
abundance: .
j_gene: TRBJ1-3

CDR3aa: ASSFTVSSYEQY
v_gene: TRBV5-1
abundance: .
j_gene: TRBJ2-7

CDR3aa: ATSDSGQRSYT
v_gene: TRBV24-1
abundance: .
j_gene: TRBJ1-2

CDR3aa: SGNPRLGQETQY
v_gene: TRBV29-1
abundance: .
j_gene: TRBJ2-5

CDR3aa: ASRQGSSGRLDTQY
v_gene: TRBV5-4
abundance: .
j_gene: TRBJ2-3

CDR3aa: SARVLEVEQF
v_gene: TRBV20-1
abundance: .
j_gene: TRBJ2-1

CDR3aa: ASSFWTSGTKETQY
v_gene: TRBV5-1
abundance: .
j_gene: TRBJ2-5

CDR3aa: ASSLRLAGPYEQY
v_gene: TRBV12-3/TRBV12-4
abundance: .
j_gene: TRBJ2-7

CDR3aa: ASSLDVVNEQY
v_gene: TRBV7-6
abundance: once
j_gene: TRBJ2-7

CDR3aa: ASTRTGTFYEQY
v_gene: TRBV25-1
abundance: .
j_gene: TRBJ2-7

CDR3aa: ASGGGARVYGYT
v_gene: TRBV9
abundance: .
j_gene: TRBJ1-2

CDR3aa: ASRPRGRETQY
v_gene: TRBV28
abundance: .
j_gene: TRBJ2-5

CDR3aa: ASTDPVGYNEQF
v_gene: TRBV6-2/TRBV6-3
abundance: once
j_gene: TRBJ2-1

CDR3aa: STGITPF
v_gene: TRBV29-1
abundance: .
j_gene: TRBJ2-1